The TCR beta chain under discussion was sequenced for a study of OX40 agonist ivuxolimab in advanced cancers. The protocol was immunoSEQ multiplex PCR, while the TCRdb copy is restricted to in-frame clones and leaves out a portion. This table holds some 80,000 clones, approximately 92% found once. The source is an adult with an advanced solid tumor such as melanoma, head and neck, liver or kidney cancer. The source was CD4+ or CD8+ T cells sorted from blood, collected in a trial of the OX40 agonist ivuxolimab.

CDR3 nucleotides: TGTGCCAGCAGCTCCAGGACGGAGATCTACGAGCAGTACTTC. As protein: CASSSRTEIYEQYF. V is TRBV5-4 and J is TRBJ2-7; D is unclear. CDR3 length: 14 residues. Germline V gene sequence: CDR1 SGHNT, CDR2 YYREEE (reference sequence). V lost 3 bases and J lost 3, with 13 bases in between.